Shown below are 3 T cell receptor beta chains from a single sample sequenced in a study of T cells in tumors after PD-1 blockade. The protocol was immunoSEQ multiplex PCR, while the TCRdb copy is restricted to in-frame clones and leaves out a portion. The repertoire holds approximately 45,000 clones, under 85% seen once, with about 9.3% in the top ten. The sample consisted of PBMCs, taken before anti-PD-1 therapy. Every receptor here comes from a human donor with advanced basal cell or squamous cell carcinoma (not recorded which).

This chain connects TRBV29-1 to TRBJ2-7; TRBD2 aligns across 10 bases. The ends lost 0 bases at V and 8 bases at J; junction bases unmatched: 10. Germline CDR1 is SQVTM and CDR2 is ANQGSEA. This CDR3 contains 15 residues. The CDR3 coding sequence is TGCAGCGTTGAAGATCCTAGCGGGGGTGTTATGCAGCAGTACTTC. Its translation: CSVEDPSGGVMQQYF.

This clone was detected only a few times. The chain has TRBV5-1 and TRBJ1-5; no clear D gene. The V end lost 0 bases, the J end lost 1 base, and 8 bases lay between the germline ends. Germline CDR1 reads SGHRS; CDR2 reads YFSETQ. CDR3 length equals 15 residues. The CDR3 loop reads CASSLGTGSNQPQHF. In DNA form, the CDR3 reads TGCGCCAGCAGCTTGGGAACGGGAAGCAATCAGCCCCAGCATTTT.

The rearrangement uses TRBV2 and TRBJ2-3, with unresolved D. The CDR3 has 11 amino acids. V was cut by 7 bases and J by 5 bases, with 7 bases left in between. Germline-derived CDR1 and CDR2 are SNHLY and FYNNEI. Here the CDR3 reads CASKFRDTQYF. For the CDR3, the DNA is TGTGCCAGCAAGTTTAGAGATACGCAGTATTTT.